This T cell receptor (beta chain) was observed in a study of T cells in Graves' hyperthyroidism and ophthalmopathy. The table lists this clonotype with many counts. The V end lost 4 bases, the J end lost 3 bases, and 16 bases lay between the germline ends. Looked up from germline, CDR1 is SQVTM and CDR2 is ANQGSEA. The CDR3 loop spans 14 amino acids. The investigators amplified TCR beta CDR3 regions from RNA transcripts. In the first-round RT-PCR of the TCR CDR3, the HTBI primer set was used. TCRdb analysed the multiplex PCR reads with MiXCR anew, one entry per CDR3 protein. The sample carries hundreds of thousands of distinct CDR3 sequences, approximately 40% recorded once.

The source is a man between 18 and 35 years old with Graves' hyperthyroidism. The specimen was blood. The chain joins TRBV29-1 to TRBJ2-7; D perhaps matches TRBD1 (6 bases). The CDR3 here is CSVVEPQGFYEQYF. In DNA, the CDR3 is TGCAGCGTTGTGGAACCACAGGGATTCTACGAGCAGTACTTC.